This T cell receptor (beta chain) was captured by sequencing in a study of blood T cell repertoires in COVID-19. Looking at the study overall: Samples came from the United States, Italy and Spain, spanning acute and convalescent COVID-19. Sample material is recorded as cDNA or gDNA derived from T cells, B-cell-depleted T cells, or PBMCs.

In the original processing: Amplification of reference gene primers provided the estimated nucleated cell counts. Profiling relied on immunoSEQ multiplex PCR, and the TCRdb table lists in-frame clones only, not all of them. The V and J calls and the clone size are those of that table, but D and trimming were determined from the DNA. This sample carries under 150,000 clones, approximately 82% of them seen once, and the ten largest clones take 7.5%. This CDR3 has 13 residues. Trimming took off 4 bases at V and 1 base at J, with 6 bases between the two ends. Per germline, CDR1 ENHRY and CDR2 SYGVKD. The chain joins TRBV10-3 to TRBJ2-3; D not certain. The sequencing sample was made of peripheral blood. The TCR was taken from a man aged 70 or older with active or convalescent COVID-19. DNA of the CDR3: TGTGCCATCAGTGTTTATGGCACAGATACGCAGTATTTT. The encoded protein is CAISVYGTDTQYF.